The clone carrying this T cell receptor beta chain showed up just a few times. What it binds is not known. In TCRdb, the RT-PCR reads were re-called with MiXCR into one record per CDR3 protein. The sample has 500,000 to 700,000 distinct CDR3 sequences, 20% to 25% seen once. The CDR3 has 19 residues. Germline CDR1 reads LGHDT; CDR2 reads YNNKEL (reference sequence). J lost 6 bases, V lost 4 bases, and 15 bases had no gene match. The record originates from a study of response to subunit inactivated influenza vaccine. Overall study findings and caveats: Authors suggested few new T cells are recruited by each seasonal influenza vaccination.

This same sample was also part of a study on T cells expressing NK-cell markers. That paper states: The cDNA for TCR beta came from 5'RACE template switching with UMIs. As a fraction of CD8+ T cells, dominant NKG2C+ clonotypes reached roughly 1.0-7.5% in a handful of donors. Similarly, these clonotypes led the CD3+CD56-NKG2C+ fraction as well in four donors.

Sequenced here: CD4+ T cells sorted from PBMCs, sampled 11 to 12 days after vaccination. J is TRBJ1-4 and V is TRBV3-1, with 12 bases matching TRBD1. The clonotype comes from a man aged 45 to 65 who received an inactivated influenza vaccine. The CDR3 DNA is TGTGCCAGCAGCCTAAAGGGACAGGGGGCGCAGTATTATGATGAAAAACTGTTTTTT. Amino acid sequence: CASSLKGQGAQYYDEKLFF. Together with reference TRBV3-1 and TRBJ1-4, the CDR3 gives the full variable domain: DTAVSQTPKYLVTQMGNDKSIKCEQNLGHDTMYWYKQDSKKFLKIMFSYNNKELIINETVPNRFSPKSPDKAHLNLHINSLELGDSAVYFCASSLKGQGAQYYDEKLFFGSGTQLSVL.